This T cell receptor beta chain appears in the sequencing data of a study of regulatory T cells in long-lasting Graves disease listed by TCRdb under 2021. For the study in its entirety: Patients with newly diagnosed Graves' disease had been on antithyroid drugs for under 3 months. Patients with persistent Graves' disease were compared with patients with newly diagnosed Graves' disease using TCR sequencing and RNA sequencing of peripheral blood. The study took place in China and was registered as a clinical trial. A total of around 33 samples were covered by TCR sequencing, comprising approximately 13 persistent and about 20 newly diagnosed Graves' disease patients. Points the paper makes about the study in general: Persistent disease showed preferential use of TRBV28, TRBJ1-2 and TRBJ2-5, whereas newly diagnosed disease favored TRBV20-1 and TRBJ2-1. Only the TCR beta chain was sequenced and analyzed. The authors acknowledged the small sample size as a limitation that may reduce accuracy. Because the primary lesion, thyroid tissue, could not be accessed, the study looked at peripheral blood alone. Patients with persistent disease shared more public clonotypes (about 2,700) than newly diagnosed patients did (around 980). Compared with newly diagnosed patients, persistent Graves' disease patients had lower TCR Shannon entropy and fewer highly expanded clones, which suggests clonal expansion.

Libraries were built with multiplex PCR. Sequencing instrument: Illumina HiSeq 4000. TCR beta libraries were built with iRepertoire HTBI primers and Arm-PCR amplification of CDR3 regions. PCR products were gel purified before sequencing. In the source study's methods: A total of roughly 65 TRBV and 14 TRBJ segments were identified across samples and were used for gene usage analysis of CDR3 amino acid clonotypes. Filtered high-quality paired reads were merged into contigs using COPE and FqMerger. Contigs were aligned with BLAST to IMGT TRBV, TRBD and TRBJ reference genes, and CDR3 was defined per IMGT. Any clonotype with a frequency above 0.1% was classified as a highly expanded clone. Shannon entropy served as the measure of repertoire diversity, while the Gini coefficient captured V-J evenness. Clonotypes shared by more than one individual were considered public. TCRdb reprocessed the public reads (quality trimming at Q25 with fastp, clone calling with MiXCR) and kept in-frame beta chains. Every CDR3 protein is listed once, alongside the most common genes and DNA of its rows. These V and J calls rely on TCRdb rather than the paper's analysis. The sample table lists 530,000 or so distinct CDR3 sequences, more than 15% of them with a count of one. The ten largest clones capture 9.5% to 15% of the sample.

This clonotype was counted at least ten times. The clone's antigen remains unknown. There are no base qualities to consult, and no much larger clone falls within one base. The germline V gene (reference sequence) yields LGHDT for CDR1 and YNNKEL for CDR2. The CDR3 runs 14 amino acids, cysteine and phenylalanine included. Only CDR3 DNA remains: 42 bases, in frame from the first base. Trimming costs V 7 bases and J 4 bases, and their ends lie 16 bases apart. In light of the paper, this sample's time point label describes: newly diagnosed GD, antithyroid drugs for less than 3 months. For both TCR sequencing and RNA sequencing, RNA was extracted from PBMCs in TRIzol. The diagnosis of Graves' disease followed American Thyroid Association guidelines. Recruitment of patients was carried out at an endocrinology department in Xi'an, China. Each patient gave around 9.2 milliliters of peripheral blood, collected in an EDTA anticoagulant tube. Ficoll Paque Plus density gradient separation was used to isolate PBMCs, and no further T cell sorting was performed. RNA quality was checked with an Agilent 2100 Bioanalyzer and agarose gel, and concentration with a NanoDrop 2000.

The same data also went into a second study, on T cells in Graves' hyperthyroidism and ophthalmopathy. Per that second paper: Stable Graves' hyperthyroidism was defined as the absence of progression to ophthalmopathy over 18 months of follow-up. Hyperthyroidism patients were newly diagnosed, had a disease duration of under 2 months, and were aged 18 to 65 years. Patients with uncontrolled infections, other autoimmune diseases, pregnancy or lactation were excluded. Diagnoses relied on clinical symptoms, serum thyroxine and TRAb, thyroid ultrasound and orbital computed tomography. The TCR CDR3 was subjected to a first round of RT-PCR using the HTBI primer set and the Qiagen OneStep RT-PCR kit. Most expanded thyroid clonotypes (frequency above 0.001) were also found in blood, which suggests that blood repertoires may mirror thyroid immune responses. In cross-validation, a model built on a 13 V-J signature told ophthalmopathy apart from stable hyperthyroidism with 85% to 90% sensitivity and approximately 81% specificity, and in testing the same model reached 80%/75%. In validation, progression to ophthalmopathy was predicted by the model with roughly 69% sensitivity and about 72% specificity, a median of approximately 6.5 months before onset. To identify distinguishing TCR V-J signatures, a discovery cohort of 100 patients was used, comprising 40 to 45 with Graves' ophthalmopathy and 55 to 65 with stable Graves' hyperthyroidism. Prospective prediction of ophthalmopathy was tested in an independent validation cohort consisting of 18 hyperthyroidism patients and approximately 16 patients who later progressed to ophthalmopathy. The 100 discovery patients were randomly split 7:3 into training and test sets. Thyroid tissue and blood T-cell repertoires from six or seven Graves' hyperthyroidism patients were also compared in the study. After sampling, hyperthyroidism patients received methimazole starting at 30 mg daily, and ophthalmopathy patients received high-dose intravenous methylprednisolone. Libraries were constructed in a second round of multiplex PCR, after which size selection and purification were carried out. Sequencing of the libraries was done on an Illumina HiSeq2000 using paired-end 100 bp reads. SOAPnuke was used to process the raw data, with reads discarded if the reads contained adapters or uncalled bases, had a mean Phred below 15, or lacked an exact constant-primer or identifier match. COPE v1.2.5 was used to merge high-quality paired reads, and clonotypes were defined as unique nucleotide sequences. MiTCR v1.1 was used to align the clonotypes against IMGT TRBV, TRBD and TRBJ reference segments. Analysis was restricted to V-J combinations with a frequency above 0.0001, which covered about 99% of repertoires. The TCS score was defined as the ratio of F50 (clonal expansion) to E x V (chaos), calculated using BLOSUM62-based TCRdist between CDR3 peptides within each V-J. Welch's t-statistics and random forest reduced fewer than 550 V-J features to 10 to 15, which were used in a naive Bayes classifier (R e1071). Sample size was not statistically predetermined, and blinding of investigators to group allocation was not performed. The paper describes TCR Vbeta CDR3 sequencing of around 130 peripheral blood samples, made up of 43 ophthalmopathy patients, some 76 hyperthyroidism patients and roughly 17 progressor patients.

The TCR originated in a man aged 18-30 years with Graves disease. Donor details come from another sample of the same person, matched by shared clones. This specimen was peripheral blood mononuclear cells (PBMCs), taken at new diagnosis, from a patient treated with antithyroid drugs. The V and J genes are TRBV3-1 and TRBJ1-1; the D gene is possibly TRBD1, with 6 bases matching. In nucleotide form, the sequence is TGTGCCAGCACCGGGGGCGAGGGGACCACTGAAGCTTTCTTT. Its coded protein is CASTGGEGTTEAFF.